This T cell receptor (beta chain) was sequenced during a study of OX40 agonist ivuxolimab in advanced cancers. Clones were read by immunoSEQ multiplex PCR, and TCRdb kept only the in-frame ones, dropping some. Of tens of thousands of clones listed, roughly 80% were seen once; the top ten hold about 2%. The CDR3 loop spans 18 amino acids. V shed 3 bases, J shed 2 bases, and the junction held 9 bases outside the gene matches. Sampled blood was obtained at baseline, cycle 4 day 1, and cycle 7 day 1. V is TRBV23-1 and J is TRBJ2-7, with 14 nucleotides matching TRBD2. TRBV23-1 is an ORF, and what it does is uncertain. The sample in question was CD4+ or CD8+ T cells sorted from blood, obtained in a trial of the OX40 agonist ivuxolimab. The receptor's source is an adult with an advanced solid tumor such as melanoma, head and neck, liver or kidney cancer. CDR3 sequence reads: CASSQTGTSGSPTYEQYF. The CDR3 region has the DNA TGCGCCAGCAGTCAGACCGGGACTAGCGGGAGTCCAACCTACGAGCAGTACTTC.